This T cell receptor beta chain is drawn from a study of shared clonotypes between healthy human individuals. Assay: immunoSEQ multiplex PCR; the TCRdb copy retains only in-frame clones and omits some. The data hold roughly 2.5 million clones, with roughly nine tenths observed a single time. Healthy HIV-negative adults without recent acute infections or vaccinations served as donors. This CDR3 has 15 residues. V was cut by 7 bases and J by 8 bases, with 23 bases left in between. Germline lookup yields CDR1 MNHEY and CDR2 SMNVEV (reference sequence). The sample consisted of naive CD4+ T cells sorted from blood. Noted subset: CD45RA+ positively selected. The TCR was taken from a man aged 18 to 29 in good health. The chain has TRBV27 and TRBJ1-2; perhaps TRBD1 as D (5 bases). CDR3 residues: CASTGTALGDMGYTF. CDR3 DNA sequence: TGTGCCAGCACCGGGACGGCTCTGGGGGATATGGGCTACACCTTC.